The rows below give T cell receptor beta chains drawn from one sample of a study of blood T cell repertoires in COVID-19. Data came from immunoSEQ multiplex PCR; TCRdb stores just in-frame clones and leaves some out. The sample contains roughly 120,000 clones, 75% to 80% of which appear only once. Sequencing input: peripheral blood. Receptors originate from a woman of 80 years or more with active or convalescent COVID-19. The CDR3 runs from the conserved cysteine through the conserved F or W. A D gene is named only where the DNA matches it firmly. Only part of the rows carry a size: once, few, many, or a class if the clone is expanded.

.	TRBJ2-7	TRBD2	14	TRBV5-1	CASSPEREGLEQYF	TGCGCCAGCAGCCCTGAGCGGGAGGGCCTCGAGCAGTACTTC
.	TRBJ2-7	.	13	TRBV9	CASSGGRLGEQYF	TGTGCCAGCAGCGGGGGCCGGCTCGGGGAGCAGTACTTC
.	TRBJ2-3	.	13	TRBV5-1	CASSLDLSDTQYF	TGCGCCAGCAGCTTGGACTTATCAGATACGCAGTATTTT
few	TRBJ1-3	TRBD1	15	TRBV7-6	CASSLTGGPGNTIYF	TGTGCCAGCAGCCTTACAGGGGGCCCCGGAAACACCATATATTTT
.	TRBJ2-6	.	18	TRBV21-1	CASSAPLLSSSGANVLTF	TGTGCCAGCAGCGCCCCCTTGCTCTCGAGCTCTGGGGCCAACGTCCTGACTTTC
.	TRBJ1-6	.	14	TRBV28	CASIGTLTSWALHF	TGTGCCAGCATTGGGACACTAACCTCCTGGGCCCTCCACTTT
.	TRBJ1-2	.	12	TRBV7-2	CASSLRGYGYTF	TGTGCCAGCAGCTTACGAGGCTATGGCTACACCTTC
.	TRBJ2-3	TRBD2	15	TRBV5-4	CASNLAGGGTDTQYF	TGTGCCAGCAACCTAGCGGGAGGTGGCACAGATACGCAGTATTTT
few	TRBJ1-2	.	16	TRBV28	CASSPPGTMVFYGYTF	TGTGCCAGCAGTCCGCCAGGGACAATGGTATTCTATGGCTACACCTTC
.	TRBJ1-2	.	12	TRBV6-5	CASSRQNYGYTF	TGTGCCAGCAGTCGTCAGAACTATGGCTACACCTTC
.	TRBJ2-7	TRBD2	16	TRBV7-9	CASSLSRLAGAYEQYF	TGTGCCAGCAGCTTAAGCCGTCTAGCGGGTGCCTACGAGCAGTACTTC
.	TRBJ2-3	.	12	TRBV2	CASCSGTDTQYF	TGTGCCAGCTGTTCAGGCACAGATACGCAGTATTTT
.	TRBJ1-1	.	16	TRBV9	CASSFGTARPNTEAFF	TGTGCCAGCAGCTTCGGGACTGCGCGTCCGAACACTGAAGCTTTCTTT
.	TRBJ2-7	TRBD1	15	TRBV6-1	CASSENGAGGYEQYF	TGTGCCAGCAGTGAAAACGGGGCAGGGGGCTACGAGCAGTACTTC
many	TRBJ2-5	.	15	TRBV7-2	CASSPRTGVGETQYF	TGTGCCAGCAGCCCAAGAACGGGAGTGGGGGAGACCCAGTACTTC
.	TRBJ2-1	TRBD1	15	TRBV18	CASSRNRGIGNEQFF	TGTGCCAGCTCACGCAACAGGGGGATAGGGAATGAGCAGTTCTTC
few	TRBJ1-2	TRBD1	13	TRBV4-1	CASSQDARTGDTF	TGCGCCAGCAGCCAAGATGCGCGAACAGGGGATACCTTC
few	TRBJ1-5	.	17	TRBV21-1	CANLESTGGYWNQPQHF	TGTGCCAACCTAGAAAGCACAGGGGGTTATTGGAATCAGCCCCAGCATTTT
many	TRBJ2-7	.	16	TRBV7-8	CASSSPDRILPYEQYF	TGTGCCAGCAGCTCGCCGGACAGAATATTACCCTACGAGCAGTACTTC
few	TRBJ1-6	TRBD1	13	TRBV3-1/TRBV3-2	CASSRDRGSPLHF	TGTGCCAGCAGCCGGGACAGGGGTTCACCCCTCCACTTT
.	TRBJ2-1	.	14	TRBV27	CASIPLGGANEQFF	TGTGCCAGCATCCCCCTGGGGGGGGCCAATGAGCAGTTCTTC
.	TRBJ2-1	TRBD2	16	TRBV10-3	CAISASGRESYNEQFF	TGTGCCATCAGTGCTAGCGGGAGAGAGTCCTACAATGAGCAGTTCTTC
.	TRBJ1-5	TRBD1	14	TRBV5-5	CASSTGQINQPQHF	TGTGCCAGCAGCACGGGACAGATAAATCAGCCCCAGCATTTT
.	TRBJ1-3	TRBD1	16	TRBV5-1	CASSPLTGVPGNTIYF	TGCGCCAGCAGCCCATTGACAGGGGTACCTGGAAACACCATATATTTT
.	TRBJ1-2	TRBD1	15	TRBV19	CASSKTGTGDYGYTF	TGTGCCAGTAGTAAAACCGGGACAGGGGACTATGGCTACACCTTC
.	TRBJ2-5	.	16	TRBV11-2	CASSPSGTSHRETQYF	TGTGCCAGCAGTCCATCTGGGACTTCGCACAGGGAGACCCAGTACTTC
.	TRBJ2-7	TRBD2	14	TRBV11-2	CASSLGGSLYEQYF	TGTGCCAGCAGCTTAGGCGGGAGCCTCTACGAGCAGTACTTC
.	TRBJ1-1	.	14	TRBV6-2/TRBV6-3	CASSYSFRNTEAFF	TGTGCCAGCAGTTACTCGTTTAGGAACACTGAAGCTTTCTTT
.	TRBJ1-1	.	13	TRBV7-3	CASSAQPGTEAFF	TGTGCCAGCAGCGCCCAACCCGGGACTGAAGCTTTCTTT
.	TRBJ2-7	TRBD1	14	TRBV7-2	CASSYRQGYGEQYF	TGTGCCAGCAGCTACCGACAGGGGTACGGCGAGCAGTACTTC
.	TRBJ2-1	TRBD2	15	TRBV6-2/TRBV6-3	CASSLAGRSYNEQFF	TGTGCCAGCAGTCTAGCGGGAAGGTCCTACAATGAGCAGTTCTTC
once	TRBJ1-1	.	13	TRBV19	CASSIQGNTEAFF	TGTGCCAGTAGTATCCAGGGAAACACTGAAGCTTTCTTT
.	TRBJ2-7	TRBD1	14	TRBV10-2	CASRETRTGLLQYF	TGCGCCAGCAGAGAGACCAGGACAGGGCTATTGCAGTACTTC
.	TRBJ2-1	.	13	TRBV27	CATVPGHLNEQFF	TGTGCCACCGTTCCGGGACACCTCAATGAGCAGTTCTTC
.	TRBJ2-3	.	15	TRBV5-1	CASSRESGAADTQYF	TGCGCCAGCAGCCGGGAGTCGGGAGCCGCAGATACGCAGTATTTT
.	TRBJ1-1	.	16	TRBV27	CASSFGWSSRNTEAFF	TGTGCCAGCAGTTTTGGTTGGAGTAGCCGGAACACTGAAGCTTTCTTT
.	TRBJ2-7	TRBD2	15	TRBV2	CASSDGLAGWYEQYF	TGTGCCAGCAGTGACGGACTAGCGGGTTGGTACGAGCAGTACTTC
.	TRBJ2-6	.	17	TRBV18	CASSPPGPISGANVLTF	TGTGCCAGCTCACCACCTGGGCCCATCTCTGGGGCCAACGTCCTGACTTTC
.	TRBJ2-5	TRBD2	16	TRBV6-1	CASSEGLAGARKTQYF	TGTGCCAGCAGTGAGGGACTAGCGGGAGCTCGAAAGACCCAGTACTTC
.	TRBJ2-3	TRBD2	15	TRBV5-5	CASSRGTIGTDTQYF	TGTGCCAGCAGCAGAGGGACTATTGGCACAGATACGCAGTATTTT